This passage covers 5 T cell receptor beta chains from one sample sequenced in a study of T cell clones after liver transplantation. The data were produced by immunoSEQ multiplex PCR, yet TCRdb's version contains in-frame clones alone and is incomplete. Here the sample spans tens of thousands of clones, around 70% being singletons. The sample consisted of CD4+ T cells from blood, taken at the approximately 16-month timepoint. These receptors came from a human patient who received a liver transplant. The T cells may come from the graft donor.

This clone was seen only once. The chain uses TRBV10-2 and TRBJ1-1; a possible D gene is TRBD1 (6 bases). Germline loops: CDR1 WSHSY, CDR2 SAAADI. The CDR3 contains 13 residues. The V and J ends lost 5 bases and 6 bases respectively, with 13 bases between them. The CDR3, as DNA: TGCGCCAGCAGTACAGGGTTTATGGCTGAAGCTTTCTTT. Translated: CASSTGFMAEAFF.

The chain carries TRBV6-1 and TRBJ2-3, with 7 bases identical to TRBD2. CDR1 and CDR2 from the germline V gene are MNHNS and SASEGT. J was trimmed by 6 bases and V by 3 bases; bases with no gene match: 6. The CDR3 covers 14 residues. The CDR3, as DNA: TGTGCCAGCAGTGATACGGGGGGTTCCGATACGCAGTATTTT. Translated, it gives CASSDTGGSDTQYF.

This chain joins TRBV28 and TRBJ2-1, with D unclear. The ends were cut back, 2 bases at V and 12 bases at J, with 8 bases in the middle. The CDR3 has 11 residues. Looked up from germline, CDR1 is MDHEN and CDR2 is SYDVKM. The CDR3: CASSLGLGQFF. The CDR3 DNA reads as TGTGCCAGCAGTTTAGGTTTGGGGCAGTTCTTC.

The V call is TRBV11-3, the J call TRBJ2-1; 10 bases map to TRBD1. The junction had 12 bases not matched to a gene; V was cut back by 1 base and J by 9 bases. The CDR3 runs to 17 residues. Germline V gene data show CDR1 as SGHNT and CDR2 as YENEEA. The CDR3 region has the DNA TGTGCCAGCAGCTTAGGAGGTTTTGGGACAGGGGCGGGTGAGCAGTTCTTC. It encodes CASSLGGFGTGAGEQFF. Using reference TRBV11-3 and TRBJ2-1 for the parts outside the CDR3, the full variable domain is EAGVVQSPRYKIIEKKQPVAFWCNPISGHNTLYWYLQNLGQGPELLIRYENEEAVDDSQLPKDRFSAERLKGVDSTLKIQPAELGDSAVYLCASSLGGFGTGAGEQFFGPGTRLTVL.

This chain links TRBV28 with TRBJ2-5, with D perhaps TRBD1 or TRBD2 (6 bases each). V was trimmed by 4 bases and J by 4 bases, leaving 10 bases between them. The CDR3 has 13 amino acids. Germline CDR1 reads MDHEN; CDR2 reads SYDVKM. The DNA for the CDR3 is TGTGCCAGCAGTTCCAGGGGAGGAGAGACCCAGTACTTC. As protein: CASSSRGGETQYF.